The 21 T cell receptor beta chains listed next were all sequenced from one sample in a study of technical replicates of blood from a handful of donors. The repertoire was sequenced with immunoSEQ multiplex PCR; TCRdb's copy has only in-frame clones and lacks some. Of 65,000 to 80,000 clones in the sample, approximately 98% were seen once. Sequencing was done on a sample of T cells isolated from PBMCs. The receptors shown here come from a human donor in good health.

The gene calls are TRBV11-2 and TRBJ2-1; 14 nucleotides agree with TRBD2. The CDR3 spans 14 residues. Germline loops: CDR1 SGHAT, CDR2 FQNNGV. V dropped 7 bases and J dropped 14; count of bases not matched to a gene: 10. Written as DNA, the CDR3 is TGTGCCAGCACCGGGACTAGCGGGAGTTTTTATAAGTTCTTC. Residues: CASTGTSGSFYKFF.

This rearrangement joins TRBV4-1 to TRBJ2-7; TRBD1 is a possible D gene (5 bases). CDR1 is MGHRA and CDR2 is YSYEKL in the germline V gene. The CDR3 spans 15 residues. V shed 1 base and J shed 2 bases, with 12 bases lying between them. The CDR3 DNA sequence: TGCGCCAGCAGCCAAGGATTCTGGGGCGCCTACGAGCAGTACTTC. As protein: CASSQGFWGAYEQYF.

This clone showed up just once. This chain links TRBV5-1 with TRBJ2-7, with D uncertain. CDR1 is SGHRS, CDR2 YFSETQ, per germline. V was pared by 5 bases and J by 0 bases, with 12 bases between. The CDR3 spans 14 residues. CDR3 DNA: TGCGCCAGCAGGGATGGCAGCGTCTCCTACGAGCAGTACTTC. Its translation is CASRDGSVSYEQYF.

The rearrangement links TRBV19 to TRBJ1-4; TRBD1 agrees at 8 bases. The length of the CDR3 is 14 residues. V was clipped by 1 base and J by 7 bases; unmatched bases: 2. Looked up from germline, CDR1 is LNHDA and CDR2 is SQIVND (reference sequence). The CDR3 sequence: CASSIGTGGEKLFF. CDR3 nucleotides: TGTGCCAGTAGTATAGGAACAGGGGGTGAAAAACTGTTTTTT.

The V call is TRBV27, the J call TRBJ2-7, with 8 bases identical to TRBD1. The CDR3 runs to 16 residues. V trimming: 0 bases; J trimming: 7 bases; junction bases outside the gene matches: 11. Germline values: CDR1 MNHEY, CDR2 SMNVEV (reference sequence). CDR3 region: CASSLSGQGATGEQYF. The CDR3 DNA follows: TGTGCCAGCAGTTTATCTGGCCAGGGGGCAACGGGAGAGCAGTACTTC.

The rearrangement joins TRBV29-1 to TRBJ2-3; 8 bases map to TRBD1. The length of the CDR3 is 13 residues. With 6 bases clipped from V and 4 bases from J, the junction kept 6 bases outside the gene matches. Germline V CDR1 and CDR2: SQVTM, ANQGSEA. The CDR3 region is CSVGQGGSDTQYF. CDR3 DNA sequence: TGCAGCGTAGGACAGGGTGGATCAGATACGCAGTATTTT.

V is TRBV28 and J is TRBJ2-7; D call uncertain. V shed 5 bases and J shed 5 bases, with 7 bases lying between them. This CDR3 has 11 amino acids. Germline CDR1 and CDR2: MDHEN and SYDVKM. The CDR3 nucleotides are TGTGCCAGCAGTCCCCGCGACGAGCAGTACTTC. Its protein product is CASSPRDEQYF.

The genes are TRBV27 and TRBJ2-3; D gene ambiguous. From germline, CDR1 is MNHEY and CDR2 SMNVEV (reference sequence). Trimming took off 3 bases at V and 0 bases at J, with 16 bases between the two ends. The CDR3 contains 17 residues. The CDR3 DNA reads as TGTGCCAGCAGTTTCGGTTATATAACTCCCAGCACAGATACGCAGTATTTT. Protein sequence: CASSFGYITPSTDTQYF.

CDR3 coding DNA: TGCAGCGTTGATCAGGGGTACAATGAGCAGTTCTTC. It yields the protein CSVDQGYNEQFF. The V call is TRBV29-1, the J call TRBJ2-1; a weak D match, TRBD1 (6 bases). The germline V gene has CDR1 SQVTM and CDR2 ANQGSEA. The CDR3 has 12 amino acids. V was shortened by 3 bases and J by 4 bases, with 7 bases between the two germline ends.

The V call is TRBV4-1, the J call TRBJ2-7, with D perhaps matching TRBD1 (5 bases). The CDR3 length is 14 residues. Germline loops: CDR1 MGHRA, CDR2 YSYEKL. Deletions cut 1 base from V and 3 bases from J, with 10 bases between. The CDR3 DNA sequence: TGCGCCAGCAGCCAAGCCGACAGATACTACGAGCAGTACTTC. Translated: CASSQADRYYEQYF.

This clone has a single count. The CDR3 DNA follows: TGTGCCAGCAGCTCAGGGACAGCAAATGCAGATACGCAGTATTTT. It codes for CASSSGTANADTQYF. The V gene is TRBV11-3, the J gene TRBJ2-3; TRBD1 agrees at 7 bases. CDR1 is SGHNT, CDR2 YENEEA, per germline. The CDR3 runs 15 residues. The V gene end was trimmed by 4 bases and the J gene end by 4 bases; junction bases not matched to a gene: 8.

The gene calls are TRBV7-3 and TRBJ1-1, with 9 positions matching TRBD1. Germline V gene data show CDR1 as SGHTA and CDR2 as FQGTGA. The CDR3 extends over 15 amino acids. J gave up 5 bases and V 0 bases, and 4 bases lay outside the gene matches. CDR3 nucleotide sequence: TGTGCCAGCAGCTTAACCCACAGGGGGCTAACTGAAGCTTTCTTT. Protein sequence: CASSLTHRGLTEAFF.

The chain joins TRBV7-2 to TRBJ2-7, with D perhaps TRBD1 (5 bases). The germline CDR1 and CDR2 sequences are SGHTA and FQGNSA. The CDR3 sequence is 14 residues long. Between the trimmed V and J ends, which lost 4 bases and 2 bases, there was a span of 12 bases. CDR3: CASSSSGSAYEQYF. CDR3 bases: TGTGCCAGCAGCTCGTCAGGGTCCGCCTACGAGCAGTACTTC.

The CDR3 DNA is TGCGCCAGCAGCCAAGTCGCGGGGCTGGAGACCCAGTACTTC. This sequence encodes CASSQVAGLETQYF. This rearrangement joins TRBV4-1 to TRBJ2-5, with D perhaps TRBD2 (6 bases). V dropped 1 base and J dropped 5 bases, with 11 bases sitting between them. The germline CDR1 and CDR2 sequences are MGHRA and YSYEKL. The CDR3 is 14 residues long.

The genes are TRBV5-8 and TRBJ1-5, with D uncertain. CDR3 size: 15 residues. Germline-derived CDR1 and CDR2 are SGHTS and YDEGEE. Trimming stripped 2 bases from V and 6 bases from J, with 15 bases between. CDR3 sequence reads: CASSFPQALGQPQHF. DNA for the CDR3: TGTGCCAGCAGCTTCCCCCAGGCACTTGGTCAGCCCCAGCATTTT. The whole variable domain, remainder taken from reference TRBV5-8 and TRBJ1-5, is EAGVTQSPTHLIKTRGQQATLRCSPISGHTSVYWYQQALGLGLQFLLWYDEGEERNRGNFPPRFSGRQFPNYSSELNVNALELEDSALYLCASSFPQALGQPQHFGDGTRLSIL.

This clone appeared once. The chain has TRBV30 and TRBJ1-2; possible D gene TRBD1, 6 bases. The CDR3 contains 13 residues. Germline V gene lookup returns CDR1 GTSNPN and CDR2 SVGIG (reference sequence). With 2 bases removed from V and 2 bases from J, the gap between germline ends came to 9 bases. CDR3 sequence: CAWSPDRNYGYTF. Written as DNA, the CDR3 is TGTGCCTGGAGTCCCGACAGGAACTATGGCTACACCTTC.

This clone was seen just once. This chain connects TRBV19 to TRBJ1-2; 7 nucleotides agree with TRBD1. CDR3 length: 14 residues. Germline V lookup: CDR1 LNHDA, CDR2 SQIVND (reference sequence). Trimming took 6 bases from V and 4 from J; bases not matched to a gene: 8. The CDR3 is CASSNQAGGYGYTF. The CDR3, as DNA: TGTGCCAGTAGCAACCAGGCAGGGGGCTATGGCTACACCTTC. Full variable domain (rest looked up from reference TRBV19 and TRBJ1-2): DGGITQSPKYLFRKEGQNVTLSCEQNLNHDAMYWYRQDPGQGLRLIYYSQIVNDFQKGDIAEGYSVSREKKESFPLTVTSAQKNPTAFYLCASSNQAGGYGYTFGSGTRLTVV.

J is TRBJ1-2 and V is TRBV5-4; 9 nucleotides agree with TRBD1. Germline CDR1 SGHNT, CDR2 YYREEE (reference sequence). V dropped 5 bases and J dropped 2; count of bases not matched to a gene: 7. The CDR3 contains 15 residues. The chain's CDR3 is CASRVHRGPNYGYTF. The CDR3 nucleotides are TGTGCCAGCAGAGTACACAGGGGGCCCAACTATGGCTACACCTTC.

This chain links TRBV30 with TRBJ2-2; 11 bases are shared with TRBD2. With 3 bases clipped from V and 2 bases from J, the junction kept 5 bases outside the gene matches. Per the germline V gene, CDR1 is GTSNPN and CDR2 is SVGIG (reference sequence). The CDR3 contains 16 residues. CDR3 residues: CAWRLAGGPNTGELFF. In DNA form, the CDR3 reads TGTGCCTGGAGGTTAGCGGGAGGGCCCAACACCGGGGAGCTGTTTTTT.

The V and J genes are TRBV7-9 and TRBJ2-1; possible D gene TRBD2, 6 bases. The germline gives CDR1 SEHNR, CDR2 FQNEAQ (reference sequence). The ends were cut back, 1 base at V and 2 bases at J, with 21 bases in the middle. The CDR3 is 19 residues long. The CDR3 sequence: CASSLVEGQGRVTYNEQFF. CDR3 nucleotide sequence: TGTGCCAGCAGCTTAGTGGAGGGGCAGGGAAGAGTTACCTACAATGAGCAGTTCTTC.

V gene TRBV9 combines with J gene TRBJ2-1, with D maybe TRBD2 (6 bases). This CDR3 region has 17 residues. V was pared by 3 bases and J by 0 bases, with 16 bases between. The germline gives CDR1 SGDLS, CDR2 YYNGEE. The CDR3, as DNA: TGTGCCAGCAGCGGCCCCGCGGGGACCAGCTCCTACAATGAGCAGTTCTTC. Amino acids: CASSGPAGTSSYNEQFF.